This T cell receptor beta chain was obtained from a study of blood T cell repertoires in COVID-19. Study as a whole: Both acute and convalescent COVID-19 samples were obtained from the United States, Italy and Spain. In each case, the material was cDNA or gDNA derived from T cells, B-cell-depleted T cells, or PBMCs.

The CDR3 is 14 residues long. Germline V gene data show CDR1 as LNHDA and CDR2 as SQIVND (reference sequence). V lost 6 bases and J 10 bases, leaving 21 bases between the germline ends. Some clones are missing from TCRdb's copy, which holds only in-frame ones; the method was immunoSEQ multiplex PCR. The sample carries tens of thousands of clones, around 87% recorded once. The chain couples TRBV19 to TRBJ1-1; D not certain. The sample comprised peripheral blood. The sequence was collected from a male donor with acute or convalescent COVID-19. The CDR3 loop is CASSFTGGLGVAFF. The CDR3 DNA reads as TGTGCCAGTAGCTTCACGGGAGGTCTGGGAGTAGCTTTCTTT. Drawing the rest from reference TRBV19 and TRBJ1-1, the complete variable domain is DGGITQSPKYLFRKEGQNVTLSCEQNLNHDAMYWYRQDPGQGLRLIYYSQIVNDFQKGDIAEGYSVSREKKESFPLTVTSAQKNPTAFYLCASSFTGGLGVAFFGQGTRLTVV.